This T cell receptor beta chain derives from a study of Tregs in tolerant kidney transplant recipients. Overall study findings and caveats: The small number of patients limits these findings pending further validation. This study did not directly address biological reproducibility. Changing PCR primers prevented nucleotide comparison between some patients' samples. Donor-specific Treg expansion exceeded global Treg expansion in tolerant patients, suggesting antigen drive.

The CDR3 is 16 amino acids. V was trimmed by 1 base and J by 1 base, leaving 14 bases between them. CDR1 is SGHAT and CDR2 is FQNNGV in the germline V gene. Profiled with immunoSEQ multiplex PCR; TCRdb holds only in-frame clones, not every one. The sample includes 40,000 to 50,000 clones, roughly nine tenths of them seen just once. To note about this clone: The antigen remains unidentified.

Related graft donors supplied nonmyeloablative bone marrow transplants, and mixed chimerism was transient. The origin of this receptor is a human patient who received a combined kidney and bone marrow transplant. Certain T cells may be donor cells from the graft. Sequencing was performed on CD8+ T cells from blood (PBMCs), taken 12 months after the transplant. The chain is built from TRBV11-2 and TRBJ2-7; D is perhaps TRBD2 (5 bases). This CDR3 is CASSLASASRSYEQYF. In nucleotides, the CDR3 is TGTGCCAGCAGCTTAGCCTCTGCTAGCAGATCCTACGAGCAGTACTTC.